This entry lists 17 T cell receptor beta chains sequenced from one sample in a study of CD8 T cell repertoires and HIV-1 epitope variants. The assay was immunoSEQ multiplex PCR, and TCRdb's table has in-frame clones only and misses some. This sample carries more than 85,000 clones, more than 65% of them seen once, and the ten largest clones take around a quarter. Sequences were obtained from uncultured baseline CD8+ T cells from peripheral blood mononuclear cells (PBMCs). The origin of the receptors is a male donor with HIV.

This clone was detected only a few times. The gene calls are TRBV5-1 and TRBJ2-7, with no clear D. Trimming cost V 0 bases and J 3 bases, with 4 bases left between them. Germline V gene lookup returns CDR1 SGHRS and CDR2 YFSETQ. This CDR3 has 12 residues. The DNA of the CDR3 is TGCGCCAGCAGCTTGGACAACTACGAGCAGTACTTC. Translation gives CASSLDNYEQYF.

The chain carries TRBV5-1 and TRBJ2-7; 9 bases agree with TRBD1. Trimming cost V 0 bases and J 2 bases; bases outside gene matches: 6. This CDR3 has 16 residues. Looked up from germline, CDR1 is SGHRS and CDR2 is YFSETQ. This CDR3 reads CASSLARDRATYEQYF. CDR3 sequence (DNA): TGCGCCAGCAGCTTGGCCCGGGACAGGGCCACCTACGAGCAGTACTTC.

This clone has just a few counts. The chain employs TRBV19 and TRBJ2-7, with 7 bases fitting TRBD2. Germline V gives CDR1 LNHDA, CDR2 SQIVND (reference sequence). Unmatched junction bases numbered 11, after V lost 8 bases and J lost 4 bases. CDR3 length: 14 residues. CDR3 protein: CASEKVGGSYEQYF. DNA for the CDR3: TGTGCCAGTGAGAAGGTCGGGGGGAGTTACGAGCAGTACTTC. Filled out from reference TRBV19 and TRBJ2-7, the complete variable domain reads DGGITQSPKYLFRKEGQNVTLSCEQNLNHDAMYWYRQDPGQGLRLIYYSQIVNDFQKGDIAEGYSVSREKKESFPLTVTSAQKNPTAFYLCASEKVGGSYEQYFGPGTRLTVT.

The chain carries TRBV5-1 and TRBJ2-7; 12 nucleotides align to TRBD1. CDR1 is SGHRS, CDR2 YFSETQ, per germline. With 6 bases clipped from V and 5 bases from J, the junction kept 9 bases outside the gene matches. This CDR3 has 15 residues. CDR3: CASTYEGTGGNEQYF. In nucleotides, the CDR3 is TGCGCCAGCACCTACGAAGGGACAGGGGGCAACGAGCAGTACTTC.

The chain carries TRBV19 and TRBJ2-5, with D possibly TRBD1 on 6 matching bases. The CDR3 contains 13 residues. Between the trimmed V and J ends, which lost 9 bases and 0 bases, there was a span of 11 bases. CDR1 and CDR2 (germline): LNHDA, SQIVND (reference sequence). CDR3 DNA sequence: TGTGCCAGCGGTAGGGGGTACCAAGAGACCCAGTACTTC. This encodes CASGRGYQETQYF.

The chain has TRBV11-2 and TRBJ2-4; 8 bases fit TRBD2. Germline CDR1 reads SGHAT; CDR2 reads FQNNGV. This CDR3 is built from 15 residues. V was pared by 0 bases and J by 7 bases, with 5 bases of the junction left unmatched. The CDR3 bases are TGTGCCAGCAGCTTAGACGGGAGGGCGTCTAACATTCAGTACTTC. Translated: CASSLDGRASNIQYF.

The genes are TRBV7-8 and TRBJ1-3, with D possibly TRBD1 on 6 matching bases. The V end was cut by 4 bases, the J end by 8 bases, with 21 bases between. This CDR3 has 16 amino acids. Germline CDR1 is SGHVS and CDR2 is FQNEAQ. Written as DNA, the CDR3 is TGTGCCAGCAGCTCCCGGACAGCCAACCCCGGGGACACCATATATTTT. This translates into CASSSRTANPGDTIYF.

This clone was observed a handful of times. The gene calls are TRBV7-2 and TRBJ1-4, with 8 positions matching TRBD1. Germline V gene lookup returns CDR1 SGHTA and CDR2 FQGNSA. V gave up 1 base and J gave up 6 bases; unmatched junction bases: 4. CDR3 length: 15 residues. CDR3 nucleotides: TGTGCCAGCAGCTTAGTTTACAGGGGGGATGAAAAACTGTTTTTT. Translation: CASSLVYRGDEKLFF.

This clone appeared a few times. This chain uses TRBV7-6 with TRBJ2-7; 7 positions match TRBD1. Germline V lookup: CDR1 SGHVS, CDR2 FNYEAQ. V was pared by 5 bases and J by 2 bases, with 6 bases of the junction left unmatched. The CDR3 has 14 amino acids. The CDR3 DNA follows: TGTGCCAGCAGCCCGCCGGGACAGCCCTACGAGCAGTACTTC. It is translated as CASSPPGQPYEQYF.

V is TRBV5-1 and J is TRBJ2-7; TRBD2 matches at 8 bases. After removal of 0 bases from V and 1 base from J, the junction contained 9 bases not matched to a gene. CDR3 length: 17 residues. Germline V gives CDR1 SGHRS, CDR2 YFSETQ. The CDR3 DNA is TGCGCCAGCAGCTTGGGCGGGGCGGGGGGTATTTCCTACGAGCAGTACTTC. Encoded protein: CASSLGGAGGISYEQYF.

This chain connects TRBV29-1 to TRBJ1-1; TRBD1 agrees at 8 bases. The CDR3 runs to 13 residues. Germline-derived CDR1 and CDR2 are SQVTM and ANQGSEA. Trimming removed 5 bases from V and 1 base from J; junction bases left unmatched: 3. The CDR3: CSVPDRENTEAFF. DNA for the CDR3: TGCAGCGTTCCGGACAGGGAGAACACTGAAGCTTTCTTT.

The CDR3 nucleotides are TGTGCCAGCAGCTTAAGCGGCCTGGAGACCCAGTACTTC. It codes for CASSLSGLETQYF. The V and J genes are TRBV7-8 and TRBJ2-5; D is perhaps TRBD2 (5 bases). Trimming took off 2 bases at V and 5 bases at J, with 9 bases between the two ends. CDR3 length: 13 residues. Germline CDR1 is SGHVS and CDR2 is FQNEAQ.

The rearrangement uses TRBV6-5 and TRBJ2-6; no definite D call. Looked up from germline, CDR1 is MNHEY and CDR2 is SVGAGI. V was clipped by 4 bases and J by 2 bases, with 0 bases between them. This CDR3 spans 12 amino acids. Here the CDR3 reads CASSSGANVLTF. In DNA, the CDR3 is TGTGCCAGCAGTTCTGGGGCCAACGTCCTGACTTTC.

The CDR3 coding sequence is TGTGCCAGCAGTTACTCGACAGGGGGCAATCAGCCCCAGCATTTT. It translates to CASSYSTGGNQPQHF. The chain recombines TRBV6-5 with TRBJ1-5; 8 bases fit TRBD1. Germline lookup yields CDR1 MNHEY and CDR2 SVGAGI. With V trimmed by 0 bases and J by 2 bases, 0 bases remained unmatched. The CDR3 extends over 15 amino acids.

The chain links TRBV30 to TRBJ1-5; unclear D gene. The CDR3 spans 13 residues. Germline V gives CDR1 GTSNPN, CDR2 SVGIG (reference sequence). V lost 3 bases and J 2 bases, leaving 8 bases between the germline ends. CDR3 loop: CAWRKSGNQPQHF. For the CDR3, the DNA is TGTGCCTGGAGAAAAAGTGGCAATCAGCCCCAGCATTTT.

Of note for this clone: Different DNA sequences within this sample yield the same CDR3. The V and J genes are TRBV6-1 and TRBJ1-3; TRBD1 might be the D (5 bases). This CDR3 region has 12 residues. Per the germline V gene, CDR1 is MNHNS and CDR2 is SASEGT. V was trimmed by 9 bases and J by 4 bases, leaving 10 bases between them. This CDR3 reads CASGTDGNTIYF. CDR3 DNA: TGTGCCAGTGGGACGGACGGAAACACCATATATTTT.

The chain recombines TRBV6-6 with TRBJ2-5; D is possibly TRBD2 (6 bases). Looked up from germline, CDR1 is MNHNY and CDR2 is SVGAGI (reference sequence). V lost 9 bases and J lost 5, with 10 bases in between. The CDR3 extends over 11 amino acids. The CDR3 nucleotides read TGTGCCAGTCGCCGGGGGGAGACCCAGTACTTC. As protein: CASRRGETQYF.